The next 32 T cell receptor beta chains were all read from a single sample in a study of T cells after yellow fever vaccination. TCRdb ran MiXCR on the 5' RACE reads and lists one entry per CDR3 protein. The sample lists 550,000 to 750,000 distinct CDR3 sequences, roughly 13% seen once, with over 12% in the top ten. The source was PBMCs, collected on the day of the yellow fever booster vaccination. These receptors were obtained from a man aged 25 to 40 who received the YFV17D yellow fever vaccine.

The rearrangement uses TRBV6-2 or TRBV6-3 and TRBJ2-1; 10 bases align to TRBD2. Germline loops: CDR1 MNHEY, CDR2 SVGEGT. CDR3 size: 15 residues. With V trimmed by 6 bases and J by 7 bases, 9 bases remained unmatched. Here the CDR3 DNA reads TGTGCCAGCAGAGGTAGCGGGAGGACCGAGAATGAGCAGTTCTTC. Its translation: CASRGSGRTENEQFF.

This clonotype was observed once. This chain links TRBV6-1 with TRBJ1-2, with 8 positions matching TRBD1. V trimming: 2 bases; J trimming: 7 bases; junction bases outside the gene matches: 9. The CDR3 sequence is 15 residues long. Per the germline V gene, CDR1 is MNHNS and CDR2 is SASEGT. CDR3 nucleotides: TGTGCCAGCAGTGAAAACCCCCGCGGACAGGGTGGCTACACCTTC. It translates to CASSENPRGQGGYTF.

This clonotype showed up many times. The chain joins TRBV12-3 or TRBV12-4 to TRBJ2-5, with TRBD1 as a possible D gene (8 bases). With 4 bases removed from V and 5 bases from J, the gap between germline ends came to 17 bases. The length of the CDR3 is 15 residues. The CDR3 spells CASSSQTGEGETQYF. As DNA, the CDR3 is TGTGCCAGCAGTTCCCAGACAGGGGAGGGGGAGACCCAGTACTTC.

This clonotype has just a few counts. The chain couples TRBV12-3 or TRBV12-4 to TRBJ2-7; D is unclear. The CDR3 runs 15 residues. The germline V and J ends were trimmed by 4 bases and 2 bases, with 15 bases remaining between them. CDR3 protein: CASSWGSLGTYEQYF. DNA for the CDR3: TGTGCCAGCAGTTGGGGTTCCCTAGGCACCTACGAGCAGTACTTC.

This clonotype was seen a handful of times. The chain has TRBV5-6 and TRBJ2-5; D remains ambiguous. This CDR3 has 11 amino acids. Trimming stripped 0 bases from V and 6 bases from J, with 3 bases between. Germline V gene lookup returns CDR1 SGHDT and CDR2 YYEEEE. CDR3 sequence (DNA): TGTGCCAGCAGCTTGGAAAAGACCCAGTACTTC. This gives the protein CASSLEKTQYF.

The V call is TRBV20-1, the J call TRBJ1-4; tentatively, D is TRBD1 (5 bases). The CDR3 contains 13 residues. V lost 2 bases and J lost 4, with 8 bases in between. Germline values: CDR1 DFQATT, CDR2 SNEGSKA (reference sequence). CDR3 region: CSARSGGNEKLFF. CDR3 nucleotides: TGCAGTGCTAGATCGGGGGGTAATGAAAAACTGTTTTTT.

This sequence joins TRBV7-2 and TRBJ2-1, with 13 positions matching TRBD2. The CDR3 runs to 17 residues. Trimming removed 4 bases from V and 6 bases from J; junction bases left unmatched: 9. The V gene's germline CDR1 is SGHTA and CDR2 FQGNSA. The CDR3 spells CASSYQARLAGGNEQFF. The CDR3 DNA is TGTGCCAGCAGCTACCAAGCCCGACTAGCGGGGGGCAATGAGCAGTTCTTC.

This clonotype came up many times. V usage is TRBV10-1 and J usage is TRBJ2-7; D call uncertain. This CDR3 region has 12 residues. Trimming pared 4 bases from V and 0 bases from J, leaving 4 bases between. Germline V gene data show CDR1 as WNHNN and CDR2 as SYGVQD (reference sequence). CDR3 DNA: TGCGCCAGCAGTGGTGGCTCCTACGAGCAGTACTTC. It specifies CASSGGSYEQYF.

This clonotype has just a few counts. This CDR3 reads CASSYLGGNQPQHF. In DNA form, the CDR3 reads TGTGCCAGCAGTTACCTTGGGGGCAATCAGCCCCAGCATTTT. The chain links TRBV6-5 to TRBJ1-5; no reliable D call. This CDR3 contains 14 residues. Germline CDR1 is MNHEY and CDR2 is SVGAGI. V lost 2 bases and J lost 2, with 7 bases in between.

The chain couples TRBV28 to TRBJ2-1; TRBD1 agrees at 10 bases. With V trimmed by 6 bases and J by 8 bases, 13 bases remained unmatched. The V gene's germline CDR1 is MDHEN and CDR2 SYDVKM. CDR3 length: 16 residues. In DNA, the CDR3 is TGTGCCAGCAGGCCATTCCGGGACAGGGGTGTCTATGAGCAGTTCTTC. Translated, it gives CASRPFRDRGVYEQFF.

This clonotype was found a few times. The chain employs TRBV6-2 or TRBV6-3 and TRBJ1-5; unclear D gene. CDR3 size: 12 residues. The V gene lost 2 bases and the J gene lost 9 bases, with 8 bases spanning the gap. Germline loops: CDR1 MNHEY, CDR2 SVGEGT. The DNA for the CDR3 is TGTGCCAGCAGTTACCGGACGCTGCCCCAGCATTTT. Translating gives CASSYRTLPQHF.

The V and J genes are TRBV15 and TRBJ2-5; weak D call: TRBD1 (6 bases). Per germline, CDR1 LNHNV and CDR2 YYDKDF (reference sequence). The CDR3 totals 15 residues. Trimming took 1 base from V and 2 from J, leaving 11 bases between them. CDR3 DNA sequence: TGTGCCACCAGCAGAGGAGGGGGAAAACAAGAGACCCAGTACTTC. The encoded protein is CATSRGGGKQETQYF.

This chain uses TRBV6-1 with TRBJ1-1, with D hard to call. CDR3 length: 13 residues. CDR1 is MNHNS, CDR2 SASEGT, per germline. The V and J ends lost 6 bases and 8 bases respectively, with 16 bases between them. CDR3 sequence reads: CASRPPLGGEAFF. The CDR3 DNA is TGTGCCAGCAGGCCCCCCTTAGGTGGGGAAGCTTTCTTT.

This clonotype was counted ten times or more. The chain joins TRBV7-8 to TRBJ2-3; D not resolved. CDR3 length: 14 residues. Looked up from germline, CDR1 is SGHVS and CDR2 is FQNEAQ. Between the trimmed V and J ends, which lost 0 bases and 3 bases, there was a span of 7 bases. CDR3 bases: TGTGCCAGCAGCTTAGCAGGCAATACAGATACGCAGTATTTT. Protein sequence: CASSLAGNTDTQYF.

This clonotype was seen only a few times. The chain carries TRBV29-1 and TRBJ1-2, with D maybe TRBD1 (6 bases). From germline, CDR1 is SQVTM and CDR2 ANQGSEA. CDR3 size: 12 residues. The V and J ends lost 7 bases and 3 bases respectively, with 12 bases between them. CDR3 loop: CSGVQGDYGYTF. The CDR3 bases are TGCAGCGGGGTACAGGGAGACTATGGCTACACCTTC.

This chain connects TRBV21-1 to TRBJ2-7; the table assigns TRBD1, which was not confirmed against the DNA. TRBV21-1 is annotated as a pseudogene. The CDR3 totals 15 residues. CDR3 nucleotide sequence: TGTGCCAGCAGAAGACGACAGGGGAAGTTCTACGAGCAGTACTTC. Encoded protein: CASRRRQGKFYEQYF.

This clonotype was recorded at least ten times. The chain combines TRBV20-1 with TRBJ2-5, with D possibly called TRBD1 or TRBD2 (5 bases each). V dropped 0 bases and J dropped 4 bases, with 12 bases sitting between them. The CDR3 is 14 residues long. Germline CDR1 is DFQATT and CDR2 is SNEGSKA (reference sequence). CDR3 residues: CSARDSRGVETQYF. The CDR3 DNA sequence: TGCAGTGCTAGAGATTCAAGGGGAGTAGAGACCCAGTACTTC.

The chain couples TRBV5-1 to TRBJ2-2; D call uncertain. The V gene's germline CDR1 is SGHRS and CDR2 YFSETQ. The CDR3 covers 15 residues. Trimming took 3 bases from V and 1 from J, leaving 10 bases between them. The CDR3 spells CASSSDFKNTGELFF. In nucleotides, the CDR3 is TGCGCCAGCAGCTCGGATTTCAAGAACACCGGGGAGCTGTTTTTT.

The rearrangement links TRBV5-1 to TRBJ2-3; 8 bases match TRBD2. Per the germline V gene, CDR1 is SGHRS and CDR2 is YFSETQ. The junction had 10 bases not matched to a gene; V was cut back by 4 bases and J by 0 bases. The CDR3 totals 17 residues. CDR3 sequence (DNA): TGCGCCAGCAGCCCGGAGGGGCTAGCGGGTAGCACAGATACGCAGTATTTT. Translated: CASSPEGLAGSTDTQYF.

The chain links TRBV4-3 to TRBJ2-5; D ambiguous. The CDR3 sequence is 15 residues long. V dropped 3 bases and J dropped 4 bases, with 15 bases sitting between them. Germline assignment: CDR1 LGHNA and CDR2 YSLEER. CDR3 region: CASSQNHASGETQYF. The CDR3 DNA follows: TGCGCCAGCAGCCAGAACCACGCTTCGGGAGAGACCCAGTACTTC.

This sequence joins TRBV4-3 and TRBJ2-1, with 12 bases fitting TRBD2. The CDR3 covers 16 residues. Germline CDR1 LGHNA, CDR2 YSLEER. The J segment lost 6 bases and the V segment lost 0 bases, leaving 3 bases of the junction unmatched. CDR3 sequence: CASSQEGLAGINEQFF. As DNA, the CDR3 is TGCGCCAGCAGCCAAGAAGGACTAGCGGGAATCAATGAGCAGTTCTTC.

This chain connects TRBV7-2 to TRBJ2-7, with D unclear. Trimming took off 3 bases at V and 2 bases at J, with 8 bases between the two ends. There are 13 residues in the CDR3. CDR1 is SGHTA and CDR2 is FQGNSA in the germline V gene. The CDR3 is CASSFGLPYEQYF. The CDR3 DNA reads as TGTGCCAGCAGCTTTGGCCTCCCCTACGAGCAGTACTTC.

V usage is TRBV10-3 and J usage is TRBJ1-5; 9 positions agree with TRBD1. Trimming at V came to 5 bases and at J to 4 bases, leaving 3 bases not matched to a gene. CDR1 and CDR2 (germline): ENHRY, SYGVKD. This CDR3 has 14 residues. The CDR3 reads CAISPGQGNQPQHF. The DNA of the CDR3 is TGTGCCATCAGTCCGGGACAGGGAAATCAGCCCCAGCATTTT.

In this sample, this clonotype turned up a few times. This chain links TRBV5-1 with TRBJ2-1; D is undetermined. The CDR3 loop spans 15 amino acids. Between the trimmed V and J ends, which lost 0 bases and 3 bases, there was a span of 10 bases. Germline V gene data show CDR1 as SGHRS and CDR2 as YFSETQ. CDR3 sequence (DNA): TGCGCCAGCAGCTTGGCGGCGAACGACTACAATGAGCAGTTCTTC. Translated, it gives CASSLAANDYNEQFF.

The J gene is TRBJ2-3, the V gene TRBV7-2; D is ambiguous. CDR1 and CDR2 (germline): SGHTA, FQGNSA. Trimming removed 1 base from V and 5 bases from J, with 7 bases in between. This CDR3 is built from 13 residues. The CDR3 DNA reads as TGTGCCAGCAGCTTAGGATGGGTAGATACGCAGTATTTT. Amino acids: CASSLGWVDTQYF.

The sample holds a few counts of this clonotype. The chain recombines TRBV10-3 with TRBJ2-7; D possibly matches TRBD1 or TRBD2 (6 bases each). The germline gives CDR1 ENHRY, CDR2 SYGVKD. The V gene lost 7 bases and the J gene lost 6 bases, with 28 bases spanning the gap. This CDR3 region has 17 residues. CDR3 nucleotides: TGTGCCATCACGGCCTTCGTCTCCGGGGGCTCTCTGGGCGAGCAGTACTTC. Its protein is CAITAFVSGGSLGEQYF.

The chain couples TRBV20-1 to TRBJ2-3, with a possible D match to TRBD2 (6 bases). The CDR3 spans 12 residues. Germline V lookup: CDR1 DFQATT, CDR2 SNEGSKA (reference sequence). Trimming took 6 bases from V and 5 from J, leaving 12 bases between them. In DNA form, the CDR3 reads TGCAGTGCGGTAGCGGAGGGAGATACGCAGTATTTT. It specifies CSAVAEGDTQYF.

In this sample, this clonotype turned up a few times. V usage is TRBV20-1 and J usage is TRBJ1-1; the match to TRBD1 covers 7 bases. After removal of 1 base from V and 4 bases from J, the junction contained 6 bases not matched to a gene. Germline CDR1 DFQATT, CDR2 SNEGSKA (reference sequence). CDR3 length equals 14 residues. CDR3 nucleotide sequence: TGCAGTGCTAGAGTTGGACAGGCCCGCACTGAAGCTTTCTTT. It is translated as CSARVGQARTEAFF.

CDR3 sequence reads: CASSNQGVYEQYF. The CDR3 DNA is TGTGCCAGCAGCAATCAGGGCGTCTACGAGCAGTACTTC. The chain is built from TRBV3-1 and TRBJ2-7; possibly TRBD1 for D (5 bases). Trimming took off 5 bases at V and 3 bases at J, with 11 bases between the two ends. The germline V gene encodes CDR1 LGHDT and CDR2 YNNKEL (reference sequence). CDR3 size: 13 residues.

A few counts support this clonotype. This chain links TRBV4-3 with TRBJ1-4; a weak D match, TRBD1 (5 bases). The germline V and J ends were trimmed by 1 base and 5 bases, with 11 bases remaining between them. The CDR3 length is 15 residues. The germline CDR1 and CDR2 sequences are LGHNA and YSLEER. The CDR3 DNA reads TGCGCCAGCAGCCAAGCGGCGGGGGGGAATGAAAAACTGTTTTTT. This gives the protein CASSQAAGGNEKLFF.

The rearrangement links TRBV7-2 to TRBJ2-7; 7 nucleotides agree with TRBD1. The germline CDR1 and CDR2 sequences are SGHTA and FQGNSA. The CDR3 extends over 13 amino acids. V trimming: 6 bases; J trimming: 3 bases; junction bases outside the gene matches: 5. The CDR3 loop reads CASRRDSYYEQYF. The CDR3 DNA is TGTGCCAGCAGACGGGACAGCTACTACGAGCAGTACTTC.

The chain uses TRBV6-5 and TRBJ2-3; D gene uncertain. The germline V gene encodes CDR1 MNHEY and CDR2 SVGAGI. This CDR3 has 14 amino acids. Trimming took 4 bases from V and 3 from J, leaving 11 bases between them. In DNA form, the CDR3 reads TGTGCCAGCAGTTCCCACGTGGGGACAGATACGCAGTATTTT. Translated, it gives CASSSHVGTDTQYF.